This T cell receptor beta chain appears in the sequencing data of a study of shared clonotypes between healthy human individuals. This CDR3 region has 12 residues. Trimming stripped 3 bases from V and 3 bases from J, with 6 bases between. Germline CDR1 is SGHDT and CDR2 is YYEEEE. Sequenced by immunoSEQ multiplex PCR; TCRdb stores in-frame clones only, minus some. Of millions of clones in the sample, around 96% were seen once. CD8 cells classed as naive were CD45RO-negative and positively selected for CCR7, excluding terminally differentiated effector memory CD45RA+ cells. Donors, healthy HIV-negative adults, lacked recent acute infections or vaccinations.

The TCR originated in a man aged 18 to 29 in good health. Sequenced input: naive CD8+ T cells sorted from blood. V gene TRBV5-6 combines with J gene TRBJ1-2; D call uncertain. The CDR3 here is CASSSDDYGYTF. The CDR3 nucleotides are TGTGCCAGCAGCTCCGATGACTATGGCTACACCTTC.